This T cell receptor (beta chain) emerged from a study of human T cells and chemical hapten exposure. Overall study context: All through the roughly 25-week study, the scalp of each patient received diphenylcyclopropenone doses weekly. Overall study results and limits: Sensitizing to DPC left TCRs with a frequency above 1 in 1000 unaltered.

Noted time point: pre-sensitization, week 0. This sample's treatment: therapeutic diphenylcyclopropenone sensitization with weekly scalp DPC. Authors' methods: Sequenced samples showed a median of around 96,000 TCRs each, with counts running from around 24,000 to 710,000. TCRdb reanalysed the RACE reads using MiXCR and keeps one entry per CDR3 protein. TCRdb's processing, not the authors' own work, is the source of the V and J calls. The data hold 50,000 to 70,000 distinct CDR3 sequences, with more than 7.5% observed a single time. Notes on this clonotype: The antigen remains undetermined.

Germline assignment: CDR1 MGHRA and CDR2 YSYEKL. This CDR3 contains 14 residues. V was shortened by 1 base and J by 5 bases, with 12 bases between the two germline ends. Material: whole blood, obtained in connection with sensitization to the hapten diphenylcyclopropenone (DPC). This sequence joins TRBV4-1 and TRBJ2-7; D is ambiguous. This receptor was obtained from a man aged 40-55 years with alopecia areata. Some clones in this sample may be carry-over from other donors' samples. Here the CDR3 DNA reads TGCGCCAGCAGCCAAGTCGCGTCTAGTCACGAGCAGTACTTC. It is translated as CASSQVASSHEQYF.